A single T cell receptor beta chain is shown here with its context. This clone's antigen is unknown. No clone much larger than this one lies a single base away; base qualities are absent. The sample belongs to a study of shared clonotypes between healthy human individuals (dated by TCRdb to the early 2020s). General notes on the study: A couple of women and a few men aged 18 to 49 years were included in the cohort. Per donor, three plates each were used for CD4 naive and CD4 memory, two for CD8 naive, and one for CD8 memory. Blood TCR repertoires of five healthy adults were deeply sequenced to estimate repertoire size and the extent of clonotype sharing between individuals. Different laboratories and diverse techniques were used to prepare libraries and sequence TCR repertoires, to increase sequencing depth and limit assay-specific biases. Between about 0.8 and 9 billion PBMCs per donor were obtained by leukapheresis.

The donors were healthy, HIV-negative adults who had no recently reported acute infections or vaccinations. Every donor was a Caucasian adult living in Nashville, Tennessee, USA. CD4+ T cells were enriched by magnetic negative selection; naive cells were then positively selected on CD45RA, and the negative fraction formed the memory subset. Blood was collected by leukapheresis, and PBMCs were isolated by Ficoll-Histopaque density gradient centrifugation and then cryopreserved in liquid nitrogen vapor phase. Analytical flow cytometry was used to check the purity and quantity of every magnetically sorted T cell population. Genomic DNA was isolated from every sorted fraction and measured by UV absorbance on a Nanodrop 2000c. Taken from cysteine to phenylalanine, the CDR3 has 15 residues. Only CDR3 DNA remains: 45 bases, in frame from the first base. According to the germline V gene, CDR1 reads WSHSY and CDR2 reads SAAADI. V and J are truncated by 5 bases and 0 bases respectively, leaving an intervening sequence of 13 bases.

What the study reported, not specific to this receptor: Compared with non-shared clonotypes, the clonotypes found in all four sorted-subset donors had higher generation probabilities. Naive subsets generally had larger estimated clonotype richness than memory subsets. Sampling was restricted to blood, and TCR repertoires in tissues likely differ from the TCR repertoires found in blood. Incomplete sequencing was indicated by rarefaction of sorted-subset datasets, despite the large sequencing depth. Pairwise subsampling indicated that sequencing depth was expected to affect the degree of clonotype sharing among donors. Because the study included a small number of donors, the genetic and exposure-history diversity represented was limited. When a handful of donors were compared, the shared fraction of clonotypes was about 5% for naive CD4, about 4% for naive CD8, roughly 2.3% for memory CD4, and under 0.5% for memory CD8.

Using the deep immunoSEQ assay, TCR CDR3 regions were amplified from genomic DNA by multiplex PCR. Extracted genomic DNA from each cell subset was distributed evenly across all wells of several immunoSEQ 96-well plates, and each plate was treated as a replicate. For sorted subsets, about 220 ng of genomic DNA, equivalent to 25,000 to 35,000 T cell genomes, went into each replicate PCR. Purified libraries were measured with a Qubit 3.0 fluorometer, size-checked on a Bioanalyzer 2100, and measured again with the KAPA Library Quantification kit. A separate single-read 150-cycle Illumina NextSeq 550 flow cell was used to sequence each immunoSEQ 96-well plate. The source study handled its data this way. Because the immunoSEQ output held only junctional sequences and lacked quality scores, the filtering could not match the filtering applied to full-length reads. Sequences were annotated with PyIR, a Python wrapper for IgBLAST v1.9, using IMGT germline references to assign V/J genes and CDR3. Any read was removed if the V/J assignment was weak (E-value above 1e-6), the CDR3 was missing, or the read contained stop codons, out-of-frame junctions, or ambiguous translated residues. V3J clonotypes were defined as sequences sharing the same inferred V gene, J gene, and CDR3 amino acid sequence. To compute the percentage overlap between repertoires, the number of shared unique clonotypes was divided by the size of the smaller repertoire. Richness of each repertoire was evaluated using RTK rarefaction, the Chao1 estimator, and Recon v2.1 estimates of unobserved clonotypes. For all TCRbeta clonotypes obtained by the gDNA method from a few donors, generation probabilities were computed with OLGA. The table comes from immuneACCESS by way of TCRdb, which keeps in-frame sequences with V and J called. Part of the clones is missing from these tables; in studies checked, under half for an unresolved V gene and the rest for unknown reasons. The V and J calls and clone size are taken from that table; D and trimming were inferred from the DNA. Recorded for this sample are about 2.3 million clones; over 85% of them occurred a single time. The top ten hold under 0.45% of the sample.

The V and J genes are TRBV10-2 and TRBJ1-2; a tentative D match to TRBD1 spans 6 bases. This TCR derives from a man aged 18 to 30 in good health. Some clones in this sample may be carry-over from other donors' samples. Sequencing was performed on naive CD4+ T cells from PBMCs. The label giving this sample's cell subset or site can be read as: CD45RA+ positively selected. The CDR3 region: CASSRLPGANYGYTF. DNA sequence: TGCGCCAGCAGTCGTTTACCAGGGGCTAACTATGGCTACACCTTC.